This is a list of T cell receptor beta chains from one sample in a study of blood T cell repertoires in COVID-19. Clones were read by immunoSEQ multiplex PCR, and TCRdb kept only the in-frame ones, dropping some. The sample records a few hundred thousand clones, around 88% being singletons. Sequencing was done on a sample of peripheral blood. The source is a woman younger than 45 with COVID-19, enrolled during active disease. CDR3s include the opening cysteine and the closing phenylalanine or tryptophan. D genes are given only for firm matches. Clone size is shown for a subset of rows, as once, few, many or a class of expanded clone.

many	TRBV2	TRBJ1-6	.	CASSGTGHSNSPLHF	TGTGCCAGCAGTGGAACCGGACACTCCAATTCACCCCTCCACTTT
.	TRBV6-1	TRBJ1-2	.	CASSEGQGLYGYTF	TGTGCCAGCAGTGAAGGTCAGGGGCTCTATGGCTACACCTTC
.	TRBV10-3	TRBJ2-2	.	CAISEQDVRDTGELFF	TGTGCCATCAGTGAACAGGACGTCCGGGACACCGGGGAGCTGTTTTTT
once	TRBV12-3/TRBV12-4	TRBJ1-2	.	CASSPDSTGGYTF	TGTGCCAGCAGTCCAGACTCCACCGGTGGCTACACCTTC
.	TRBV7-2	TRBJ2-4	.	CASSTGAKNIQYF	TGTGCCAGCAGCACAGGGGCCAAAAACATTCAGTACTTC
.	TRBV5-1	TRBJ1-2	.	CASSPGGGYTF	TGCGCCAGCAGCCCGGGAGGAGGCTACACCTTC
.	TRBV29-1	TRBJ1-2	.	CSILPQESYGYTF	TGCAGCATTTTACCCCAGGAAAGCTATGGCTACACCTTC
.	TRBV9	TRBJ2-1	TRBD2	CASSVGGGGVNEQFF	TGTGCCAGCAGCGTAGGAGGCGGGGGGGTCAATGAGCAGTTCTTC
.	TRBV29-1	TRBJ2-1	.	CSVERGPGDYNEQFF	TGCAGCGTTGAAAGGGGCCCGGGGGACTACAATGAGCAGTTCTTC
.	TRBV6-5	TRBJ1-6	.	CASSYSAGRNSPLHF	TGTGCCAGCAGTTACTCCGCAGGTCGGAATTCACCCCTCCACTTT
.	TRBV7-8	TRBJ1-1	.	CASSSGLNQGTFF	TGTGCCAGCAGCTCGGGACTCAATCAGGGAACTTTCTTT
.	TRBV15	TRBJ2-5	TRBD2	CATSSPSGGLALGKETQYF	TGTGCCACCAGCAGTCCCAGTGGGGGACTAGCACTTGGGAAAGAGACCCAGTACTTC
once	TRBV6-5	TRBJ1-6	.	CASSFEGENSPLHF	TGTGCCAGCAGTTTCGAGGGAGAGAATTCACCCCTCCACTTT
.	TRBV2	TRBJ1-5	TRBD1	CASRSTGHFTQPQHF	TGTGCCAGCAGATCGACAGGGCATTTTACTCAGCCCCAGCATTTT
many	TRBV7-9	TRBJ1-1	.	CASSLVPDTEAFF	TGTGCCAGCAGCTTAGTCCCAGACACTGAAGCTTTCTTT
.	TRBV7-2	TRBJ1-5	TRBD1	CASSSPSDRAQRNQPQHF	TGTGCCAGCAGCTCCCCGTCTGACAGGGCCCAGCGCAATCAGCCCCAGCATTTT
.	TRBV11-2	TRBJ2-3	.	CASSLRQSGDTQYF	TGTGCCAGCAGCCTACGACAGTCCGGGGATACGCAGTATTTT